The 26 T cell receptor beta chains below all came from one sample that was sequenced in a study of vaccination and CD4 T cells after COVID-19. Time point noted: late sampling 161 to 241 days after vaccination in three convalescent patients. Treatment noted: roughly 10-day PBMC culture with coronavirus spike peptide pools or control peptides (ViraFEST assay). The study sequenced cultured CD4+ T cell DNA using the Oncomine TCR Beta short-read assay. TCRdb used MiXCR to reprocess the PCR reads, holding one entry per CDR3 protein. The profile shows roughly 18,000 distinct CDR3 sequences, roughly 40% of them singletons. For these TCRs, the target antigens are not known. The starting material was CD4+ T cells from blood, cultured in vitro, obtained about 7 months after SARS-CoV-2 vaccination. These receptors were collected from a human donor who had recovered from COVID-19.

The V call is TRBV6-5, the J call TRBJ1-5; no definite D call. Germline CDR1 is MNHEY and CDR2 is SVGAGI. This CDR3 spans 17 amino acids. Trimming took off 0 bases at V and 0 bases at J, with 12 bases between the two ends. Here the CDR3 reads CASSYSVGAASNQPQHF. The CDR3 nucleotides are TGTGCCAGCAGTTACTCGGTCGGTGCAGCTAGCAATCAGCCCCAGCATTTT.

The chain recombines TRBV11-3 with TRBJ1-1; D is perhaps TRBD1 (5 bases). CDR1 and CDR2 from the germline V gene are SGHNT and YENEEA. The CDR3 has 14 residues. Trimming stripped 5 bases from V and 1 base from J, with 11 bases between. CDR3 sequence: CASSEGPSNTEAFF. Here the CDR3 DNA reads TGTGCCAGCAGCGAGGGACCCTCGAACACTGAAGCTTTCTTT.

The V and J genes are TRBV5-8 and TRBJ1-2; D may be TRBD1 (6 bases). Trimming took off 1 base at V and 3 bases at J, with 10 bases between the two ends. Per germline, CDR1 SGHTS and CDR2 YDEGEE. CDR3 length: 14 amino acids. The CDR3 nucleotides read TGTGCCAGCAGCTTGTCAGGGGCTTACTATGGCTACACCTTC. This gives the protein CASSLSGAYYGYTF.

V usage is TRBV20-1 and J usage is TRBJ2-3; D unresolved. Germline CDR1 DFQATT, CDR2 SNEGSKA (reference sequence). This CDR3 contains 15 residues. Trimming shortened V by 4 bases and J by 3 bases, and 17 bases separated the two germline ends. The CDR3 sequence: CSATSASLSTDTQYF. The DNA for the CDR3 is TGCAGTGCTACCTCCGCCTCACTGAGTACAGATACGCAGTATTTT.

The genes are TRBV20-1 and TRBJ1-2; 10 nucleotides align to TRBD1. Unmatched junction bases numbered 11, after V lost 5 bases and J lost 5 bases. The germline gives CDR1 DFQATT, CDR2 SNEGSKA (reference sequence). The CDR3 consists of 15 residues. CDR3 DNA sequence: TGCAGTGCTTCATATCCGGGACAGGGGAGGTATGGCTACACCTTC. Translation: CSASYPGQGRYGYTF.

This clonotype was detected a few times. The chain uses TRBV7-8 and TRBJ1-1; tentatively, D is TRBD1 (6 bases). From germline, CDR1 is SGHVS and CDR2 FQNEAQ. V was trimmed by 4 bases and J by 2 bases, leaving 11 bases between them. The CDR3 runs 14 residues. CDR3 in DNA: TGTGCCAGCAGCTCTCAGGGGCGTAACACTGAAGCTTTCTTT. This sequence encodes CASSSQGRNTEAFF.

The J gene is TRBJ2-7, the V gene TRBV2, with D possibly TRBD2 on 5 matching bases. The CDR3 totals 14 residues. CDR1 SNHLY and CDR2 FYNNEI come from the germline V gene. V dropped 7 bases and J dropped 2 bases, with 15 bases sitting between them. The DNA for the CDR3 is TGTGCCAGCAACGACGCCGGGAAAGCCTACGAGCAGTACTTC. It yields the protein CASNDAGKAYEQYF. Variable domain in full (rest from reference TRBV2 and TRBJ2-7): EPEVTQTPSHQVTQMGQEVILRCVPISNHLYFYWYRQILGQKVEFLVSFYNNEISEKSEIFDDQFSVERPDGSNFTLKIRSTKLEDSAMYFCASNDAGKAYEQYFGPGTRLTVT.

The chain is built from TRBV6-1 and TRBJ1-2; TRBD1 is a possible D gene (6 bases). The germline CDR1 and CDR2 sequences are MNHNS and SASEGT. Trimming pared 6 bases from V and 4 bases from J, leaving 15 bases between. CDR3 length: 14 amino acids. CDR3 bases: TGTGCCAGCAGCCTAGGGGGACGAAGCTATGGCTACACCTTC. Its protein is CASSLGGRSYGYTF.

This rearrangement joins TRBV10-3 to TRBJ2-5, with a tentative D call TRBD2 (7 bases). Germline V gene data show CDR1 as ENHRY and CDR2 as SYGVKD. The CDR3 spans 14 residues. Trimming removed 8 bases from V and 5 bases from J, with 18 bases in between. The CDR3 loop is CAISAGEGRETQYF. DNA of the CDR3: TGTGCCATCTCTGCAGGGGAGGGTAGGGAGACCCAGTACTTC.

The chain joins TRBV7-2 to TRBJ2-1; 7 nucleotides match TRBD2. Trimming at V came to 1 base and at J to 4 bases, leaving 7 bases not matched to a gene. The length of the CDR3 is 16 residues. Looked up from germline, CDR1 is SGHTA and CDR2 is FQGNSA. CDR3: CASSLGLGSGYNEQFF. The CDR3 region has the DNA TGTGCCAGCAGCTTAGGGTTGGGTAGCGGGTACAATGAGCAGTTCTTC. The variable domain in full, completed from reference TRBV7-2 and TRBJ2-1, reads GAGVSQSPSNKVTEKGKDVELRCDPISGHTALYWYRQSLGQGLEFLIYFQGNSAPDKSGLPSDRFSAERTGGSVSTLTIQRTQQEDSAVYLCASSLGLGSGYNEQFFGPGTRLTVL.

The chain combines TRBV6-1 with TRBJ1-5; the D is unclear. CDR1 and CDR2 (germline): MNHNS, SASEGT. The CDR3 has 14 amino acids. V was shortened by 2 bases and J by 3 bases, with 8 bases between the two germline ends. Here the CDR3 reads CASSERGDNQPQHF. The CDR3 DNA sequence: TGTGCCAGCAGTGAACGTGGGGACAATCAGCCCCAGCATTTT.

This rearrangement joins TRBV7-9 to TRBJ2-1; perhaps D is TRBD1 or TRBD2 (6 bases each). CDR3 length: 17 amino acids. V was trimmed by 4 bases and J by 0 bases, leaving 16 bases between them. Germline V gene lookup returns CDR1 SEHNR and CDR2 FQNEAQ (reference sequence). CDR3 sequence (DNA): TGTGCCAGCAGCTCCTGGGGGCGGGGAGGCTCCTACAATGAGCAGTTCTTC. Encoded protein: CASSSWGRGGSYNEQFF. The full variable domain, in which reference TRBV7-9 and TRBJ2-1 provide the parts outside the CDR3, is DTGVSQNPRHKITKRGQNVTFRCDPISEHNRLYWYRQTLGQGPEFLTYFQNEAQLEKSRLLSDRFSAERPKGSFSTLEIQRTEQGDSAMYLCASSSWGRGGSYNEQFFGPGTRLTVL.

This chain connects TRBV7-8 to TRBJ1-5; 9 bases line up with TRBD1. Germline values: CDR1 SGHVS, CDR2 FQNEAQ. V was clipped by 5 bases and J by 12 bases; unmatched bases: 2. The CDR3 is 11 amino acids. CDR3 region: CASSGGQGQHF. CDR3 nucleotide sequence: TGTGCCAGCAGCGGGGGACAGGGCCAGCATTTT.

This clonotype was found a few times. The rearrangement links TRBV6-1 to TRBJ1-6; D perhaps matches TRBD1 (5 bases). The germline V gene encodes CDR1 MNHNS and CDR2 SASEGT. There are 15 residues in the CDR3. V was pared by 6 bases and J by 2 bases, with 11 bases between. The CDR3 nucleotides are TGTGCCAGCAGCCGTGAGACAGCCTATAATTCACCCCTCCACTTT. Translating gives CASSRETAYNSPLHF.

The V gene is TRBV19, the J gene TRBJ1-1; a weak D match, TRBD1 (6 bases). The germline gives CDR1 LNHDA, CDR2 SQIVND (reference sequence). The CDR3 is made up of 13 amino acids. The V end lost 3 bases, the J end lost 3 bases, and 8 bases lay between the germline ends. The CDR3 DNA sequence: TGTGCCAGTAGTATTAACAGGGACACTGAAGCTTTCTTT. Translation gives CASSINRDTEAFF.

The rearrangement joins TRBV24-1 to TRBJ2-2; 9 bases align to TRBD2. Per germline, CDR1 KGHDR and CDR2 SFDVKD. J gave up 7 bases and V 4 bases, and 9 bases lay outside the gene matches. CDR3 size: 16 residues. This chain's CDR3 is CATSDDSGRRNGELFF. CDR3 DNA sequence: TGTGCCACCAGTGACGACAGCGGGAGGCGTAACGGGGAGCTGTTTTTT.

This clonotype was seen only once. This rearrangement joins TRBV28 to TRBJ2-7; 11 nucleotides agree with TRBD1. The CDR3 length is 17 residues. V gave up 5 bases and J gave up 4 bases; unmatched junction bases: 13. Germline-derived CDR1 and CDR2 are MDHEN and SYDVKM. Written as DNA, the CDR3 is TGTGCCAGCAGTGGCTCCTTGGGACAGGGGGATCCTTACGAGCAGTACTTC. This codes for CASSGSLGQGDPYEQYF.

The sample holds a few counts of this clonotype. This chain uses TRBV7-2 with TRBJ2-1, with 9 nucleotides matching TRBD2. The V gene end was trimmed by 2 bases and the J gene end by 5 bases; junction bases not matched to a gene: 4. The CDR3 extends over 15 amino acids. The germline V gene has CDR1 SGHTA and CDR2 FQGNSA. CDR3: CASSLSVAGDNEQFF. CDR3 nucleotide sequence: TGTGCCAGCAGCTTATCGGTAGCGGGGGACAATGAGCAGTTCTTC.

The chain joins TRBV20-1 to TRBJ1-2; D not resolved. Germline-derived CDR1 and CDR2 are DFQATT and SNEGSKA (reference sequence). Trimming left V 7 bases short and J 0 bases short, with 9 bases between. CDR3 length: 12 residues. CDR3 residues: CSVRFTNYGYTF. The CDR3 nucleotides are TGCAGTGTCCGGTTTACTAACTATGGCTACACCTTC.

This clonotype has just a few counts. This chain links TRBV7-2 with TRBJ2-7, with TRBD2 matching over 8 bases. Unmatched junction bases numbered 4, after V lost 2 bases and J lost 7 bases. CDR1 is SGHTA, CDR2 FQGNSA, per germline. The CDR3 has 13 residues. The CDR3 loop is CASSLTSGREQYF. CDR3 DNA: TGTGCCAGCAGCTTAACTAGCGGTCGGGAGCAGTACTTC.

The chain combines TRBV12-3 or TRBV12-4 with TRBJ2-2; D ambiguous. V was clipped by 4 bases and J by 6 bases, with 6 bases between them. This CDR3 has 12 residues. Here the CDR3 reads CASSSLAGELFF. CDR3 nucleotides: TGTGCCAGCAGTTCTCTTGCCGGGGAGCTGTTTTTT.

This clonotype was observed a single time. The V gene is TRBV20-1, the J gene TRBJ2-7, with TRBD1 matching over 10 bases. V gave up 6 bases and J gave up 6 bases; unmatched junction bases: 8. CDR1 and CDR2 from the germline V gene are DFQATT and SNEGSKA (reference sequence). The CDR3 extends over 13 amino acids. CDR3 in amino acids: CSAPGQGLIEQYF. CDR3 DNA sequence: TGCAGTGCCCCGGGACAGGGGTTAATCGAGCAGTACTTC.

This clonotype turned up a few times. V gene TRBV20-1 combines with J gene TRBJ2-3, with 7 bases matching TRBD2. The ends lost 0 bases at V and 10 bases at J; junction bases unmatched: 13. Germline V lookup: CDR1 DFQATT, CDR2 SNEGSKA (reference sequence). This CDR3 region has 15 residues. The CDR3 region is CSARDGSGERKAQYF. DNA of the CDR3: TGCAGTGCTAGAGACGGGAGCGGGGAACGGAAGGCGCAGTATTTT.

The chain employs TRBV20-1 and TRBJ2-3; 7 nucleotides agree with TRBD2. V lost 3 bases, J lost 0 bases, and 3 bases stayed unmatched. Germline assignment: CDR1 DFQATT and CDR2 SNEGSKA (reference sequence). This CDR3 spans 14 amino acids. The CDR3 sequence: CSASSGTSTDTQYF. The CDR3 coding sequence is TGCAGTGCTAGCAGCGGGACTAGCACAGATACGCAGTATTTT.

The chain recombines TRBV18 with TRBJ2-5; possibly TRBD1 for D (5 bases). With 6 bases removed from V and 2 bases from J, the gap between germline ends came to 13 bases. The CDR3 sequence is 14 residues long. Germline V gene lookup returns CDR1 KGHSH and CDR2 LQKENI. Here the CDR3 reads CASSHGHLQETQYF. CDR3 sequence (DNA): TGTGCCAGCTCCCATGGACACTTACAAGAGACCCAGTACTTC.

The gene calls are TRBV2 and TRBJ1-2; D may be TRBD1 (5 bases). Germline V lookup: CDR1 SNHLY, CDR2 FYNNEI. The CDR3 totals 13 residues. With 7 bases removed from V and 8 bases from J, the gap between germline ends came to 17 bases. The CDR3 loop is CASTLVWGDGYTF. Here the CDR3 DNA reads TGTGCCAGCACCCTAGTATGGGGGGACGGCTACACCTTC.